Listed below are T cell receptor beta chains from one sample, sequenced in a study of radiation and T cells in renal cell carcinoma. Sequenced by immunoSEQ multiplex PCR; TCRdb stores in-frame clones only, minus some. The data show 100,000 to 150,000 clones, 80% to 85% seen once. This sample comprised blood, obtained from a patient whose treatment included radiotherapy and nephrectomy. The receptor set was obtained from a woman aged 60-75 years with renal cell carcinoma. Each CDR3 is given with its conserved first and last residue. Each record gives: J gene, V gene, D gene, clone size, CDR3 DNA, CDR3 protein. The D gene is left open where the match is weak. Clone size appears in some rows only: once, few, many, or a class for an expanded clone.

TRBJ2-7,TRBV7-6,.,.,TGTGCCAGCAGCTTAGCGTGGGACCGCGGAGGTAGCGAGCAGTACTTC,CASSLAWDRGGSEQYF
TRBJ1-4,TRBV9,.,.,TGTGCCAGCAGCGTAGGCCCGAGTTCGAATGAAAAACTGTTTTTT,CASSVGPSSNEKLFF
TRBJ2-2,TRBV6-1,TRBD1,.,TGTGCCACGTATATGGGACAGCTGAACACCGGGGAGCTGTTTTTT,CATYMGQLNTGELFF
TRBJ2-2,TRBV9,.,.,TGTGCCAGCAGTGCCCCTGTCGACAGTAACACCGGGGAGCTGTTTTTT,CASSAPVDSNTGELFF
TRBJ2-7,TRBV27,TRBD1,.,TGTGCCAGCAGTTTATTTCCGGGACAGAACTACGAGCAGTACTTC,CASSLFPGQNYEQYF
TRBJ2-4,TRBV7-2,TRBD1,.,TGTGCCAGCACCCTGGGGACAGGGCTAGACATTCAGTACTTC,CASTLGTGLDIQYF
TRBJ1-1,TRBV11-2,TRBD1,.,TGTGCCAGCAGCTCTCTGGACAGGGGAGCTTTCTTT,CASSSLDRGAFF
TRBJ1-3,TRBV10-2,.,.,TGCGCCAGCAGCGTGCAGGGAGATGGAAACACCATATATTTT,CASSVQGDGNTIYF
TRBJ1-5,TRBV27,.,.,TGTGCCAGCAGTTGGGGGCCGGGCAATCAGCCCCAGCATTTT,CASSWGPGNQPQHF
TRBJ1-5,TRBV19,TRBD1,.,TGTGCCAGTAGTATAACTAGGGGCACGACAGGGGGTCCTCTTAATCAGCCCCAGCATTTT,CASSITRGTTGGPLNQPQHF
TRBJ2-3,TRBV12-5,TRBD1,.,TGTGCTAGTGGGCTGGACAGGGGCACAGATACGCAGTATTTT,CASGLDRGTDTQYF
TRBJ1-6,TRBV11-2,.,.,TGTGCCAGCAGCTTCCTCCTCGAGACTAATTCACCCCTCCACTTT,CASSFLLETNSPLHF
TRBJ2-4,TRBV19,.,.,TGTGCCAGTAGTATAGATCCGGCGAGAAGGGAAAACATTCAGTACTTC,CASSIDPARRENIQYF
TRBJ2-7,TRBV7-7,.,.,TGTGCTAGCAGCTTAGCGCCTCCCGAAAGGGGTGGCTCCTACGAGCAGTACTTC,CASSLAPPERGGSYEQYF
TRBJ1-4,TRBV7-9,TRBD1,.,TGTGCCAGCAGCTCCTCCGGGACAGATAATGAAAAACTGTTTTTT,CASSSSGTDNEKLFF
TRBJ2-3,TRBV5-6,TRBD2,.,TGTGCCAGCAGCTTGACACTAGCGGGGGGGCACACAGATACGCAGTATTTT,CASSLTLAGGHTDTQYF
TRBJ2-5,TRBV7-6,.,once,TGTGCCAGCAGCTTGCATGGGGAGACCCAGTACTTC,CASSLHGETQYF
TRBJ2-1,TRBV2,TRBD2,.,TGTGCCAGCAGTGAGGCTAGCGGGAGGGCCATTGAGCAGTTCTTC,CASSEASGRAIEQFF
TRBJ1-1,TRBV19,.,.,TGTGCCAGTAGTACTACAGGGATGGCGGAAGCTTTCTTT,CASSTTGMAEAFF
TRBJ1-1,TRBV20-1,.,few,TGCAGTGCTAGAGATGCCCCTGAAGCTTTCTTT,CSARDAPEAFF
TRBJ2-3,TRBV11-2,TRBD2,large,TGTGCCAGCAGGAACCCGGGACTAGCGGGAACAGATACGCAGTATTTT,CASRNPGLAGTDTQYF
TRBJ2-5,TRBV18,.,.,TGTGCCAGCTCCGTTGCGGGTGGTCTCCAAGAGGGGACCCAGTACTTC,CASSVAGGLQEGTQYF
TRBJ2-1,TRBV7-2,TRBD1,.,TGTGCCAGCAGCACCAGGACAGGGCCCCCTGAGCAGTTCTTC,CASSTRTGPPEQFF
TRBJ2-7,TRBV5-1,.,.,TGCGCCAGCAGCTTGGACAGGGAAATAGCCGAGCAGTACTTC,CASSLDREIAEQYF
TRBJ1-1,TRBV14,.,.,TGTGCCAGCAGCTTCCGGGGCCTTGGCGGGAACACTGAAGCTTTCTTT,CASSFRGLGGNTEAFF
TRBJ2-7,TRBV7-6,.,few,TGTGCCAGCAGCTTAACAGCTGGCGGGAAATCCTACGAGCAGTACTTC,CASSLTAGGKSYEQYF
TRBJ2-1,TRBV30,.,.,TGTGCCTGGACTGACTTAGGGGAGCAGTTCTTC,CAWTDLGEQFF
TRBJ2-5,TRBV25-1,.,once,TGTGCCAGCAGTGAATTTGGGGGAAGGTACCAAGAGACCCAGTACTTC,CASSEFGGRYQETQYF
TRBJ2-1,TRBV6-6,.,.,TGTGCCAGTTCCCCCTTCAAGGGTGGTGGCAATGAGCAGTTCTTC,CASSPFKGGGNEQFF
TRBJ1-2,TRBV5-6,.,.,TGTGCCAGCAGCTTGGCAGGGTTTAACTATGGCTACACCTTC,CASSLAGFNYGYTF
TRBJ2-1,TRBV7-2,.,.,TGTGCCAGCAGCTCACAGGGTTTGGTCTACTACAATGAGCAGTTCTTC,CASSSQGLVYYNEQFF
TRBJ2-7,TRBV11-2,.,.,TGTGCCAGCAGCCGCTCCGGGACCAACTACGAGCAGTACTTC,CASSRSGTNYEQYF
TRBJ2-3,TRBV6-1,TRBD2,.,TGTGCCAGCCCTAAGGTGGGACTACCTTACGATACGCAGTATTTT,CASPKVGLPYDTQYF
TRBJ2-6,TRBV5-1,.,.,TGCGCCAGCAGCCCACGGGGCCGCGGGAATGGGGCCAACGTCCTGACTTTC,CASSPRGRGNGANVLTF
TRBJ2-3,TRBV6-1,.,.,TGTGCCAGCAGTGTGGCCGGGACGGCAACAGATACGCAGTATTTT,CASSVAGTATDTQYF
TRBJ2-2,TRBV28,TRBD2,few,TGTGCCAGCAGCCGGCTAGCGGGGAGGGGAGCTGGGGAGCTGTTTTTT,CASSRLAGRGAGELFF